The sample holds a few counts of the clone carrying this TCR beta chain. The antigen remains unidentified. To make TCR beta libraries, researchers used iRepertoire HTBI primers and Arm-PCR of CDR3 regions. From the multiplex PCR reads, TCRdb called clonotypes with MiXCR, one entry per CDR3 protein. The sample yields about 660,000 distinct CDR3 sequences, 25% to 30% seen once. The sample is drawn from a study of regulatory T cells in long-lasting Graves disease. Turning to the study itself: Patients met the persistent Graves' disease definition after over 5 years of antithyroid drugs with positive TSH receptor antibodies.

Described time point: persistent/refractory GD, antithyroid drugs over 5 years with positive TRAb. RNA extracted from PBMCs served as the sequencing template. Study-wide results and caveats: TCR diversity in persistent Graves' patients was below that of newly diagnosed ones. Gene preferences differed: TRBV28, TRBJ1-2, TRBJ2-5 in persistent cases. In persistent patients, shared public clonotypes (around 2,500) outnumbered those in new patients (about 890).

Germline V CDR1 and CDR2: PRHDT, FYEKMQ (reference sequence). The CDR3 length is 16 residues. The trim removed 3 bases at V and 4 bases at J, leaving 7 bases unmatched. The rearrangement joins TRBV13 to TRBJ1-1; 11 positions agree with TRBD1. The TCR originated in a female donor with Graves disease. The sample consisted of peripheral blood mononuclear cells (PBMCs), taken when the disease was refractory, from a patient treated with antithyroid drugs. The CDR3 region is CASSFAGTGGVTEAFF. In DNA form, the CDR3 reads TGTGCCAGCAGCTTCGCCGGGACAGGGGGAGTCACTGAAGCTTTCTTT.